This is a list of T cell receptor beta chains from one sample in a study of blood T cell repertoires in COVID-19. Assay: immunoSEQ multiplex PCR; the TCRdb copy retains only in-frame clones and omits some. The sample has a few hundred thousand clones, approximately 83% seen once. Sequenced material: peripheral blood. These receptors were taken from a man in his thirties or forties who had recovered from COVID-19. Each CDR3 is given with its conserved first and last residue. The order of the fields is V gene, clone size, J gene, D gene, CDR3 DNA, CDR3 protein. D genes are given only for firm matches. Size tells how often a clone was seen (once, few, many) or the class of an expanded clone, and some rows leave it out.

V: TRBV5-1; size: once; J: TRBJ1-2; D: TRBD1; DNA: TGCGCCAGCAGCCTCCGGGACAGGACGCCATATGGCTACACCTTC; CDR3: CASSLRDRTPYGYTF
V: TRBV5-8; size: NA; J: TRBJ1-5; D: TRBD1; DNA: TGTGCCAGCAGCCTCTGGACAGGGGAGAGTATAGCTGGTCAGCCCCAGCATTTT; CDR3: CASSLWTGESIAGQPQHF
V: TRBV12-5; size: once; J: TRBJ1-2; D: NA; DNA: TGTGCTAGTGGCCTGGACAGTTATGGCTACACCTTC; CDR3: CASGLDSYGYTF
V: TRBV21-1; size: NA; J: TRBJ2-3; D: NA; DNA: TGTGCCAGCAGCAAAATCGGGGTTGACACAGATACGCAGTATTTT; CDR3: CASSKIGVDTDTQYF
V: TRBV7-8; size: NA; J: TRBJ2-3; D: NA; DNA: TGTGCCAGCAGCTTAGGTGGTTCGGGATCAGATACGCAGTATTTT; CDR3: CASSLGGSGSDTQYF
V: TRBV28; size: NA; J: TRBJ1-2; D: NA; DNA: TGTGCCAGCAGTTTAGTCACAACCTATGGCTACACCTTC; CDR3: CASSLVTTYGYTF
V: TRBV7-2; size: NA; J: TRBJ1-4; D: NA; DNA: TGTGCCAGCAGCCGGGACACTGGAGGTTCTAATGAAAAACTGTTTTTT; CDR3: CASSRDTGGSNEKLFF
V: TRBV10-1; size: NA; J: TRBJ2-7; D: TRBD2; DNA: TGCGCCAGCAGTGATGGGAGGGTAAAGGACGAGCAGTACTTC; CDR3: CASSDGRVKDEQYF
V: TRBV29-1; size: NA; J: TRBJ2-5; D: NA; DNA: TGCAGCGTTGAAATGTCCGGGGAGACCCAGTACTTC; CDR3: CSVEMSGETQYF
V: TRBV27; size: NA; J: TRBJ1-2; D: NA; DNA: TGTGCCAGCAGTTTCTCCGGGAACTATGGCTACACCTTC; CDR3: CASSFSGNYGYTF
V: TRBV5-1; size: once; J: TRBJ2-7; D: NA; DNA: TGCGCCAGCAGCTTGAACAGGAACTCCTACGAGCAGTACTTC; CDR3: CASSLNRNSYEQYF